This T cell receptor beta chain emerged from a study of cytomegalovirus exposure and HLA in healthy donors. Germline CDR1 is MDHEN and CDR2 is SYDVKM. The CDR3 is 11 residues long. V dropped 6 bases and J dropped 11 bases, with 11 bases sitting between them. Primers: 60 Vbeta forward and 13 Jbeta reverse. The protocol was immunoSEQ multiplex PCR, while the TCRdb copy is restricted to in-frame clones and leaves out a portion. With 200,000 to 250,000 clones in the sample, the ten largest clones hold approximately 1%. This clonotype was obtained from a woman aged 25-40 years in good health and CMV-seropositive. The chain carries TRBV28 and TRBJ2-1, with D hard to call. The sample comprised PBMCs. CDR3 protein: CASSRGHKQFF. CDR3 nucleotide sequence: TGTGCCAGCAGCCGCGGCCATAAGCAGTTCTTC.